One sample yielded the 28 T cell receptor beta chains listed below, sequenced in a study of shared clonotypes between healthy human individuals. Selected positively for CCR7 and CD45RO-negative, naive CD8 cells excluded terminally differentiated effector memory CD45RA+ cells. Assay: immunoSEQ multiplex PCR; the TCRdb copy retains only in-frame clones and omits some. The top ten hold less than 0.25% of the sample, which has roughly 850,000 clones, about 97% seen once. The sequenced sample consisted of naive CD8+ T cells sorted from blood. These receptors were collected from a man under 40 in good health.

This clone was observed a single time. CDR3 loop: CASSVASWTGSYNEQFF. CDR3 nucleotides: TGTGCCAGCAGCGTAGCTTCGTGGACAGGGTCCTACAATGAGCAGTTCTTC. The rearrangement joins TRBV9 to TRBJ2-1; 8 nucleotides agree with TRBD1. Trimming at V came to 0 bases and at J to 1 base, leaving 6 bases not matched to a gene. The CDR3 has 17 residues. The germline CDR1 and CDR2 sequences are SGDLS and YYNGEE.

The genes are TRBV14 and TRBJ2-1; TRBD2 matches at 9 bases. The length of the CDR3 is 16 residues. From germline, CDR1 is SGHDN and CDR2 FVKESK. V trimming: 2 bases; J trimming: 2 bases; junction bases outside the gene matches: 4. Here the CDR3 DNA reads TGTGCCAGCAGCCAACTAGCGGGACAGACCTACAATGAGCAGTTCTTC. Translating it yields CASSQLAGQTYNEQFF.

This clone was detected once. The rearrangement links TRBV27 to TRBJ2-2; perhaps TRBD2 as D (6 bases). Germline CDR1 reads MNHEY; CDR2 reads SMNVEV (reference sequence). The CDR3 length is 16 residues. The V gene lost 3 bases and the J gene lost 4 bases, with 15 bases spanning the gap. The CDR3 region is CASSFLGGRGTGELFF. CDR3 DNA sequence: TGTGCCAGCAGTTTTTTGGGAGGCCGTGGCACCGGGGAGCTGTTTTTT.

The V and J genes are TRBV2 and TRBJ2-7; possibly TRBD1 for D (6 bases). CDR1 and CDR2 from the germline V gene are SNHLY and FYNNEI. The CDR3 has 14 residues. V was cut by 11 bases and J by 1 base, with 18 bases left in between. The CDR3 nucleotides read TGTGCCTCCCTGAGGGCGGACAGTTCCTACGAGCAGTACTTC. This encodes CASLRADSSYEQYF.

The genes are TRBV9 and TRBJ2-3, with 9 bases fitting TRBD2. The CDR3 covers 15 residues. V was pared by 4 bases and J by 4 bases, with 7 bases of the junction left unmatched. Looked up from germline, CDR1 is SGDLS and CDR2 is YYNGEE. The CDR3 DNA is TGTGCCAGCAGCTACGGCCGGACTAGCGCAGATACGCAGTATTTT. Translation: CASSYGRTSADTQYF.

This rearrangement joins TRBV13 to TRBJ1-1; no reliable D call. V lost 4 bases and J lost 4, with 13 bases in between. The CDR3 sequence is 14 residues long. Germline V gene data show CDR1 as PRHDT and CDR2 as FYEKMQ (reference sequence). The CDR3: CASSSTGVGTEAFF. The CDR3, as DNA: TGTGCCAGCAGCTCAACGGGTGTGGGCACTGAAGCTTTCTTT.

The chain is built from TRBV27 and TRBJ2-1, with 8 nucleotides matching TRBD2. The germline gives CDR1 MNHEY, CDR2 SMNVEV (reference sequence). CDR3 length: 14 residues. J lost 5 bases, V lost 10 bases, and 10 bases had no gene match. CDR3 in amino acids: CATTYSGTHNEQFF. The DNA of the CDR3 is TGTGCCACCACCTATAGCGGGACCCACAATGAGCAGTTCTTC.

The chain has TRBV9 and TRBJ2-2; D unresolved. Germline V gene data show CDR1 as SGDLS and CDR2 as YYNGEE. This CDR3 is built from 13 residues. The V end lost 1 base, the J end lost 6 bases, and 7 bases lay between the germline ends. The CDR3 nucleotides read TGTGCCAGCAGCGTATACGGGCCCGGGGAGCTGTTTTTT. Its translation: CASSVYGPGELFF.

The chain has TRBV4-1 and TRBJ2-7; 8 bases fit TRBD1. The CDR3 runs to 14 residues. The V and J ends lost 4 bases and 1 base, in that order; junction bases with no gene match: 3. The germline V gene has CDR1 MGHRA and CDR2 YSYEKL. The CDR3 DNA reads as TGCGCCAGCAGCCGAGGACAGGGTTCCTACGAGCAGTACTTC. This gives the protein CASSRGQGSYEQYF.

The chain has TRBV4-2 and TRBJ1-2; 9 bases fit TRBD1. CDR3 length: 18 residues. V gave up 0 bases and J gave up 0 bases; unmatched junction bases: 8. Germline values: CDR1 LGHNA, CDR2 YNFKEQ. The CDR3 DNA reads as TGTGCCAGCAGCCAAGAGTCCCCGGGACAGGGATCTAACTATGGCTACACCTTC. Amino acids: CASSQESPGQGSNYGYTF.

CDR3 in amino acids: CASSLPVAGTQNIYEQYF. The CDR3 DNA follows: TGTGCCAGCAGCTTACCCGTCGCAGGGACACAAAACATCTACGAGCAGTACTTC. This sequence joins TRBV7-9 and TRBJ2-7, with D possibly being TRBD1 (6 bases). V was shortened by 2 bases and J by 3 bases, with 23 bases between the two germline ends. This CDR3 is built from 18 residues. Germline values: CDR1 SEHNR, CDR2 FQNEAQ (reference sequence).

The chain combines TRBV9 with TRBJ2-1; 7 bases agree with TRBD2. With V trimmed by 8 bases and J by 3 bases, 5 bases remained unmatched. The CDR3 spans 13 residues. Germline V gene lookup returns CDR1 SGDLS and CDR2 YYNGEE. The CDR3: CASERDNYNEQFF. CDR3 in DNA: TGTGCCAGTGAGCGGGATAACTACAATGAGCAGTTCTTC.

The chain has TRBV7-9 and TRBJ2-2; weak D call: TRBD1 (5 bases). V lost 5 bases, J lost 4 bases, and 20 bases lay in between. The CDR3 length is 17 residues. Germline V gene data show CDR1 as SEHNR and CDR2 as FQNEAQ (reference sequence). DNA for the CDR3: TGTGCCAGCAGCAATCCGCAGGGTTCTCGAGGCACCGGGGAGCTGTTTTTT. Protein sequence: CASSNPQGSRGTGELFF.

The gene calls are TRBV6-1 and TRBJ2-1; 7 nucleotides match TRBD2. This CDR3 has 16 residues. The V gene end was trimmed by 3 bases and the J gene end by 0 bases; junction bases not matched to a gene: 5. Germline V gene sequence: CDR1 MNHNS, CDR2 SASEGT. The CDR3 spells CASSDSSGHSYNEQFF. CDR3 nucleotides: TGTGCCAGCAGTGATTCTAGCGGCCACTCCTACAATGAGCAGTTCTTC.

J is TRBJ2-2 and V is TRBV28; 9 bases agree with TRBD1. This CDR3 spans 19 amino acids. Germline values: CDR1 MDHEN, CDR2 SYDVKM. Losses at the gene ends were 5 bases for V and 1 base for J; bases not matched to a gene: 14. DNA of the CDR3: TGTGCCAGCAGTCCCCCACTGAAAGCGGACAGGGGGAACACCGGGGAGCTGTTTTTT. Its translation: CASSPPLKADRGNTGELFF.

This clone was picked up one time. The chain recombines TRBV27 with TRBJ2-3; no clear D. The CDR3 has 15 residues. Germline V gives CDR1 MNHEY, CDR2 SMNVEV (reference sequence). V was pared by 5 bases and J by 0 bases, with 12 bases between. CDR3 coding DNA: TGTGCCAGCAGTCCCCCACCCTTCAGCACAGATACGCAGTATTTT. As protein: CASSPPPFSTDTQYF.

The rearrangement uses TRBV7-8 and TRBJ1-2; 7 bases are shared with TRBD1. J was trimmed by 2 bases and V by 4 bases; bases with no gene match: 4. Per germline, CDR1 SGHVS and CDR2 FQNEAQ. CDR3 length: 14 amino acids. The CDR3 DNA sequence: TGTGCCAGCAGCTCCGACAGGGAAAACTATGGCTACACCTTC. Encoded protein: CASSSDRENYGYTF.

The gene calls are TRBV27 and TRBJ2-7; possibly TRBD1 for D (7 bases). Deletions cut 3 bases from V and 4 bases from J, with 13 bases between. The CDR3 contains 14 residues. CDR1 and CDR2 (germline): MNHEY, SMNVEV (reference sequence). The CDR3 is CASSFYRGGYEQYF. The CDR3 DNA reads TGTGCCAGCAGTTTTTACAGGGGAGGATACGAGCAGTACTTC.

This chain uses TRBV15 with TRBJ2-1; D is undetermined. V lost 0 bases and J 10 bases, leaving 7 bases between the germline ends. This CDR3 region has 12 residues. Germline values: CDR1 LNHNV, CDR2 YYDKDF (reference sequence). CDR3 region: CATSRDSGEQFF. For the CDR3, the DNA is TGTGCCACCAGCAGAGATTCTGGGGAGCAGTTCTTC.

The chain links TRBV7-2 to TRBJ2-1, with D unresolved. The CDR3 consists of 16 residues. CDR1 is SGHTA and CDR2 is FQGNSA in the germline V gene. The V end lost 1 base, the J end lost 5 bases, and 15 bases lay between the germline ends. CDR3 sequence reads: CASSLGLAFINNEQFF. The CDR3 DNA is TGTGCCAGCAGCTTAGGTTTGGCTTTCATCAACAATGAGCAGTTCTTC.

The V gene is TRBV6-1, the J gene TRBJ2-3, with unresolved D. The CDR3 is 11 residues long. V shed 7 bases and J shed 1 base, with 3 bases lying between them. Germline CDR1 is MNHNS and CDR2 is SASEGT. The CDR3 protein is CASTGTDTQYF. For the CDR3, the DNA is TGTGCCAGCACAGGCACAGATACGCAGTATTTT.

The V and J genes are TRBV7-9 and TRBJ2-7; a weak D match, TRBD1 (5 bases). This CDR3 comprises 11 residues. The V end lost 5 bases, the J end lost 7 bases, and 9 bases lay between the germline ends. Looked up from germline, CDR1 is SEHNR and CDR2 is FQNEAQ (reference sequence). The DNA for the CDR3 is TGTGCCAGCAGCCCCAGGGTGGAGCAGTACTTC. Translation: CASSPRVEQYF.

Comment on this clone: Other DNA variants within this sample encode the same CDR3. The chain links TRBV28 to TRBJ2-7, with no clear D. This CDR3 has 13 residues. The germline V and J ends were trimmed by 3 bases and 0 bases, with 6 bases remaining between them. Germline V lookup: CDR1 MDHEN, CDR2 SYDVKM. This CDR3 is CASSLGISYEQYF. The CDR3 DNA reads TGTGCCAGCAGTTTGGGGATCTCCTACGAGCAGTACTTC.

The chain has TRBV5-1 and TRBJ2-5; maybe TRBD1 (6 bases). The CDR3 runs to 13 residues. Trimming took 9 bases from V and 0 from J, leaving 12 bases between them. In germline, CDR1 is SGHRS, CDR2 YFSETQ. The CDR3, as DNA: TGCGCCACCAAAGGGACAAACCAAGAGACCCAGTACTTC. This gives the protein CATKGTNQETQYF.

V and J are TRBV5-1 and TRBJ1-1; 7 bases are a match to TRBD1. The V and J ends lost 0 bases and 5 bases, in that order; junction bases with no gene match: 10. The CDR3 runs 16 residues. Germline V gene data show CDR1 as SGHRS and CDR2 as YFSETQ. CDR3 in DNA: TGCGCCAGCAGCTTGGTTGGGGACAGAAGGGGTACTGAAGCTTTCTTT. It yields the protein CASSLVGDRRGTEAFF.

V and J are TRBV7-9 and TRBJ2-1; tentatively, D is TRBD1 (6 bases). This CDR3 contains 14 residues. The V end lost 1 base, the J end lost 5 bases, and 9 bases lay between the germline ends. Germline V CDR1 and CDR2: SEHNR, FQNEAQ (reference sequence). Here the CDR3 DNA reads TGTGCCAGCAGCTTAGAGCCAGGGGACAATGAGCAGTTCTTC. This sequence encodes CASSLEPGDNEQFF.

The chain links TRBV19 to TRBJ2-5; D is perhaps TRBD2 (5 bases). Germline CDR1 is LNHDA and CDR2 is SQIVND (reference sequence). Trimming cost V 7 bases and J 5 bases, with 11 bases left between them. The CDR3 consists of 12 residues. CDR3 nucleotides: TGTGCCAGTACCGGGGATTGGGAGACCCAGTACTTC. Amino acid sequence: CASTGDWETQYF.

CDR3 sequence reads: CSVLTSGTYEQYF. The DNA of the CDR3 is TGCAGCGTCTTAACTAGCGGAACCTACGAGCAGTACTTC. The chain links TRBV29-1 to TRBJ2-7; 8 bases fit TRBD2. V lost 6 bases to trimming and J lost 2 bases; unmatched junction nucleotides: 6. This CDR3 is built from 13 residues. From germline, CDR1 is SQVTM and CDR2 ANQGSEA.